These 12 T cell receptor beta chains came from one sample sequenced in a study of blood T cell repertoires in COVID-19. Data came from immunoSEQ multiplex PCR; TCRdb stores just in-frame clones and leaves some out. The table has approximately 200,000 clones, around 90% seen once. The sample taken for sequencing was peripheral blood. The source is a man younger than 45 with COVID-19, enrolled during active disease.

The J gene is TRBJ2-1, the V gene TRBV7-9; 9 nucleotides agree with TRBD1. Per germline, CDR1 SEHNR and CDR2 FQNEAQ (reference sequence). The CDR3 is 17 amino acids. J gave up 7 bases and V 5 bases, and 15 bases lay outside the gene matches. The chain's CDR3 is CASSPDGQGSGFNEQFF. In DNA form, the CDR3 reads TGTGCCAGCAGCCCCGACGGACAGGGGAGCGGGTTTAATGAGCAGTTCTTC.

This clone appeared a single time. V usage is TRBV7-2 and J usage is TRBJ1-2; 8 bases are a match to TRBD1. Germline trimming cut 5 bases from V and 2 bases from J; bases unmatched to any gene: 7. Germline V gene data show CDR1 as SGHTA and CDR2 as FQGNSA. The CDR3 spans 15 residues. The chain's CDR3 is CASSPWGDRNYGYTF. Here the CDR3 DNA reads TGTGCCAGCAGCCCGTGGGGGGACAGGAACTATGGCTACACCTTC.

The genes are TRBV11-2 and TRBJ2-1; 11 positions agree with TRBD2. Trimming removed 5 bases from V and 7 bases from J; junction bases left unmatched: 4. Germline-derived CDR1 and CDR2 are SGHAT and FQNNGV. This CDR3 comprises 14 residues. CDR3: CASSQRLAGNEQFF. The DNA for the CDR3 is TGTGCCAGCAGCCAACGACTAGCGGGGAATGAGCAGTTCTTC.

V gene TRBV7-9 combines with J gene TRBJ2-7; 8 bases align to TRBD2. Trimming at V came to 2 bases and at J to 5 bases, leaving 5 bases not matched to a gene. From germline, CDR1 is SEHNR and CDR2 FQNEAQ (reference sequence). This CDR3 is built from 14 residues. The chain's CDR3 is CASSLSGSLDEQYF. CDR3 DNA sequence: TGTGCCAGCAGCTTAAGCGGGAGTCTGGACGAGCAGTACTTC. The variable domain in full, with the rest retrieved from reference TRBV7-9 and TRBJ2-7, is DTGVSQNPRHKITKRGQNVTFRCDPISEHNRLYWYRQTLGQGPEFLTYFQNEAQLEKSRLLSDRFSAERPKGSFSTLEIQRTEQGDSAMYLCASSLSGSLDEQYFGPGTRLTVT.

The chain has TRBV7-9 and TRBJ2-7; D might be TRBD2 (6 bases). The CDR3 has 14 residues. Per the germline V gene, CDR1 is SEHNR and CDR2 is FQNEAQ (reference sequence). V gave up 5 bases and J gave up 5 bases, with 16 bases separating them. The CDR3 reads CASSGTSRGNEQYF. The CDR3 region has the DNA TGTGCCAGCAGCGGGACTTCCCGGGGGAACGAGCAGTACTTC.

This clone was seen only once. This chain joins TRBV18 and TRBJ1-1, with D possibly being TRBD1 (5 bases). The CDR3 has 16 residues. Germline lookup yields CDR1 KGHSH and CDR2 LQKENI. The V gene lost 4 bases and the J gene lost 4 bases, with 19 bases spanning the gap. The CDR3 here is CASSQNRGGVRTEAFF. CDR3 sequence (DNA): TGTGCCAGCTCACAGAACCGGGGAGGGGTACGCACTGAAGCTTTCTTT.

V is TRBV6-2 or TRBV6-3 and J is TRBJ1-5, with D perhaps TRBD1 (5 bases). Germline V CDR1 and CDR2: MNHEY, SVGEGT. Deletions cut 6 bases from V and 4 bases from J, with 13 bases between. The CDR3 length is 14 residues. For the CDR3, the DNA is TGTGCCAGCAGACCTATGACAGAGAATCAGCCCCAGCATTTT. Residues: CASRPMTENQPQHF.

There are a few counts of this clone. V and J are TRBV4-2 and TRBJ1-6; TRBD1 is a possible D gene (6 bases). CDR1 is LGHNA, CDR2 YNFKEQ, per germline. The CDR3 contains 14 residues. The V end was cut by 4 bases, the J end by 10 bases, with 14 bases between. The CDR3 protein is CASSPDRELSPLHF. Written as DNA, the CDR3 is TGTGCCAGCAGCCCGGACAGAGAGTTGTCACCCCTCCACTTT.

This chain links TRBV7-9 with TRBJ2-2; maybe TRBD1 (7 bases). With 4 bases removed from V and 7 bases from J, the gap between germline ends came to 10 bases. Germline V gives CDR1 SEHNR, CDR2 FQNEAQ (reference sequence). The CDR3 consists of 13 residues. The CDR3: CASSSQGGGELFF. The CDR3 region has the DNA TGTGCCAGCAGCTCCCAGGGGGGCGGGGAGCTGTTTTTT.

V gene TRBV15 combines with J gene TRBJ2-7; TRBD1 aligns across 8 bases. The CDR3 runs 14 residues. In germline, CDR1 is LNHNV, CDR2 YYDKDF (reference sequence). Losses at the gene ends were 11 bases for V and 7 bases for J; bases not matched to a gene: 16. CDR3 sequence: CAAPSYRGAEEQYF. In DNA, the CDR3 is TGTGCCGCCCCCTCGTACAGGGGGGCGGAGGAGCAGTACTTC.

V and J are TRBV6-5 and TRBJ1-5; D remains ambiguous. Germline V gives CDR1 MNHEY, CDR2 SVGAGI. Trimming stripped 7 bases from V and 6 bases from J, with 10 bases between. The CDR3 has 12 residues. CDR3 loop: CASTTAVQPQHF. DNA for the CDR3: TGTGCCAGCACTACAGCCGTTCAGCCCCAGCATTTT.

V is TRBV29-1 and J is TRBJ1-1; 8 nucleotides line up with TRBD1. V shed 8 bases and J 6 bases; nucleotides not matched to a gene: 8. The CDR3 covers 12 residues. Germline V gives CDR1 SQVTM, CDR2 ANQGSEA. In DNA, the CDR3 is TGCAGCCTCGGACAGGGAACCCCTGAAGCTTTCTTT. Translation: CSLGQGTPEAFF.